Here is one TCR beta chain with its context. Trimming left V 0 bases short and J 0 bases short, with 9 bases between. The CDR3 spans 16 residues. Per the germline V gene, CDR1 is SGHTA and CDR2 is FQGTGA. This specimen belongs to a study of cytomegalovirus exposure and HLA in healthy donors. 60 Vbeta and 13 Jbeta primers were used in PCR. Per the original data handling: The count from a later analysis was tens of millions of unique TCR beta chains, some 12 million of them shared. TCRdb's table, derived via immunoSEQ multiplex PCR, lists solely in-frame clones and lacks some. D and trimming were read from the DNA, whereas the V and J calls and clone size are those reported in that table. The table shows about 200,000 clones, with approximately 78% occurring only once.

V and J are TRBV7-3 and TRBJ2-1; D is uncertain. The origin of this receptor is a man aged 30 to 39 in good health and CMV-seronegative. The sequencing input was PBMCs. The DNA of the CDR3 is TGTGCCAGCAGCTTAACGCCACAGCTCTCCTACAATGAGCAGTTCTTC. Encoded protein: CASSLTPQLSYNEQFF.